Reported below is one T cell receptor beta chain. Its antigen is not known. These data belong to a study of cytomegalovirus exposure and HLA in healthy donors. Study-wide findings and caveats: TRBV6-2, TRBV6-3 and some other V segments were unresolvable in 87-base-pair reads. The study listed 150 to 200 cytomegalovirus-associated TCR beta chains.

With 60 Vbeta and 13 Jbeta primers, the PCR was carried out. Libraries were prepared by immunoSEQ multiplex PCR; TCRdb keeps only in-frame clonotypes and omits some of them. The sample holds some 140,000 clones; around 77% are singletons and the top ten take 1% to 1.5%. Trimming took off 1 base at V and 5 bases at J, with 12 bases between the two ends. This CDR3 spans 15 amino acids. Germline V gene sequence: CDR1 SGHTA, CDR2 FQGNSA. Sequencing input: PBMCs. This sequence originates from a man in his fifties or sixties in good health and CMV-seronegative. The chain links TRBV7-2 to TRBJ2-1, with a tentative D call TRBD2 (6 bases). The CDR3 here is CASSLVTGADNEQFF. For the CDR3, the DNA is TGTGCCAGCAGCTTAGTTACGGGAGCGGACAATGAGCAGTTCTTC.